This T cell receptor beta chain was found in a study of glioma-infiltrating T cells. V dropped 3 bases and J dropped 5 bases, with 6 bases sitting between them. Germline V gene data show CDR1 as WNHNN and CDR2 as SYGVQD (reference sequence). The CDR3 is made up of 12 amino acids. Using RNA template, CDR3s of TCR alpha and beta were amplified with iRepertoire arm-PCR. Tissue mRNA or PBMC total RNA, about 90-400 ng, went into one-step reverse transcription and amplification. TCRdb re-derived calls from the multiplex PCR reads in MiXCR, one entry per CDR3 protein. The data hold 160,000 or so distinct CDR3 sequences, with around 42% observed a single time.

This sequence was found in a human donor with low-grade glioma or glioblastoma, undergoing nonglioma brain surgery, or in good health (not recorded which). The sample was glioma tissue, nonneoplastic brain tissue, or PBMCs (not recorded which). The V and J genes are TRBV10-1 and TRBJ2-3, with D uncertain. CDR3 residues: CASSEEEDTQYF. DNA of the CDR3: TGCGCCAGCAGTGAAGAGGAAGATACGCAGTATTTT.